The 24 T cell receptor beta chains below come from one sample, sequenced in a study of metastatic and nonmetastatic thyroid tumors. TCRdb reprocessed the PCR reads using MiXCR. The data contain 100,000 or so clones, about 15% of them singletons. Patients were all untreated before their thyroid surgery. Sample: blood. These receptors all come from a female donor with papillary thyroid cancer or a benign thyroid nodule (not recorded which). Some clones in this sample may be carry-over from other donors' samples.

This clone has more than one count but fewer than ten. V usage is TRBV4-1 and J usage is TRBJ2-4; 10 positions agree with TRBD2. The CDR3 consists of 18 residues. Germline V gives CDR1 MGHRA, CDR2 YSYEKL. J lost 0 bases, V lost 4 bases, and 9 bases had no gene match. CDR3 sequence: CASSPGLAGVLAKNIQYF. CDR3 nucleotide sequence: TGCGCCAGCAGCCCAGGGCTAGCGGGGGTTCTAGCCAAAAACATTCAGTACTTC.

The sample holds many counts of this clone. The chain uses TRBV30 and TRBJ1-4; 12 nucleotides align to TRBD1. The V gene end was trimmed by 1 base and the J gene end by 5 bases; junction bases not matched to a gene: 2. Germline loops: CDR1 GTSNPN, CDR2 SVGIG (reference sequence). CDR3 length equals 15 residues. CDR3 in DNA: TGTGCCTGGAGTGAGGGACAGGGGGCGAATGAAAAACTGTTTTTT. Translation: CAWSEGQGANEKLFF.

This clone was found a few times. V gene TRBV6-1 combines with J gene TRBJ1-3; 8 positions match TRBD1. In germline, CDR1 is MNHNS, CDR2 SASEGT. The length of the CDR3 is 16 residues. V lost 5 bases and J lost 3; bases outside the gene matches: 9. The CDR3 DNA reads TGTGCCAGCAGTCTAACACAGGGGGAGTGTGGAAACACCATATATTTT. This codes for CASSLTQGECGNTIYF.

This clone was counted ten times or more. V gene TRBV12-3 or TRBV12-4 combines with J gene TRBJ1-2; possibly TRBD1 for D (5 bases). The CDR3 covers 13 residues. Trimming stripped 2 bases from V and 7 bases from J, with 11 bases between. CDR3 sequence (DNA): TGTGCCAGCAGTTTAAGAGGGGAGGGTGGCTACACCTTC. As protein: CASSLRGEGGYTF.

In the case of this clone: The junction and the germline gene differ at one end; a read error may be behind it. This sequence joins TRBV6-1 and TRBJ1-6; D perhaps matches TRBD1 (5 bases). The CDR3 covers 14 residues. The germline V gene encodes CDR1 MNHNS and CDR2 SASEGT. CDR3 DNA: TGTGCCAGTGGGCCAAGCAGGGTTAATTCACCCATCAACTTT. Translation gives CASGPSRVNSPINF.

This chain links TRBV20-1 with TRBJ2-7; a weak D match, TRBD1 (7 bases). This CDR3 has 17 residues. Trimming took off 6 bases at V and 1 base at J, with 25 bases between the two ends. CDR1 and CDR2 from the germline V gene are DFQATT and SNEGSKA (reference sequence). The CDR3 reads CSAPQSRDSGFSYEQYF. CDR3 in DNA: TGCAGTGCGCCTCAATCGCGGGACAGTGGATTTTCCTACGAGCAGTACTTC.

There are a few counts of this clone. A read error may explain this, as a much larger clone is one base away. The CDR3 end shows no conserved phenylalanine or tryptophan, and so a read error is likely. J is TRBJ1-5 and V is TRBV6-5; D remains ambiguous. CDR1 and CDR2 from the germline V gene are MNHEY and SVGAGI. The CDR3 length is 11 residues. CDR3 coding DNA: TGTGCCAGCAGTTTCAATCAGCCTCAGCATCTT. Its translation: CASSFNQPQHL.

This clone occurred many times. The chain joins TRBV24-1 to TRBJ2-2, with a weak D call TRBD2 (6 bases). The V gene lost 9 bases and the J gene lost 1 base, with 11 bases spanning the gap. CDR1 and CDR2 (germline): KGHDR, SFDVKD. The length of the CDR3 is 14 residues. CDR3 DNA sequence: TGTGCCACCGGGAGGACGGGGAACACCGGGGAGCTGTTTTTT. It translates to CATGRTGNTGELFF.

This clone was found many times. The V gene is TRBV5-6, the J gene TRBJ2-7; the D gene could be TRBD1 or TRBD2 (5 bases each). V was cut by 2 bases and J by 0 bases, with 12 bases left in between. Germline CDR1 is SGHDT and CDR2 is YYEEEE. This CDR3 spans 15 amino acids. CDR3 in DNA: TGTGCCAGCAGCTTATGGGACGTAAGCTCCTACGAGCAGTACTTC. This codes for CASSLWDVSSYEQYF.

There are many counts of this clone. The gene calls are TRBV20-1 and TRBJ2-2, with D uncertain. V lost 6 bases, J lost 7 bases, and 18 bases lay in between. The CDR3 loop spans 14 amino acids. Germline CDR1 DFQATT, CDR2 SNEGSKA (reference sequence). The CDR3 sequence: CSAAGSPVVGELFF. CDR3 bases: TGCAGTGCCGCCGGCTCCCCGGTTGTCGGGGAGCTGTTTTTT.

The genes are TRBV24-1 and TRBJ1-5, with D possibly being TRBD1 (5 bases). The CDR3 has 14 amino acids. Per the germline V gene, CDR1 is KGHDR and CDR2 is SFDVKD. V was pared by 10 bases and J by 2 bases, with 14 bases between. CDR3 bases: TGTGCCACTTCGGGGGAGGACGGCAATCAGCCCCAGCATTTT. This encodes CATSGEDGNQPQHF.

This clone came up many times. This chain uses TRBV18 with TRBJ2-7; TRBD1 is a possible D gene (6 bases). The ends were cut back, 3 bases at V and 4 bases at J, with 13 bases in the middle. The CDR3 sequence is 14 residues long. Germline CDR1 KGHSH, CDR2 LQKENI. The CDR3 DNA reads TGTGCCAGCTCACCGGGGGCAGGGCCTTACGAGCAGTACTTC. Its translation is CASSPGAGPYEQYF.

With regard to this clone: Germline is not matched at one junction end, which may reflect a read error. The J gene is TRBJ1-5, the V gene TRBV6-2 or TRBV6-3; D possibly corresponds to TRBD1 (6 bases). CDR3 length equals 15 residues. Looked up from germline, CDR1 is MNHEY and CDR2 is SVGEGT. CDR3 region: CASSTPDSFNHPQHF. CDR3 DNA: TGCGCTAGCAGCACTCCGGACAGCTTCAATCATCCCCAGCATTTT.

This clone was counted only a few times. This sequence may be a read error, since a much larger clone differs from it by one base. This chain uses TRBV20-1 with TRBJ2-7; a possible D gene is TRBD1 (5 bases). The CDR3 extends over 14 amino acids. CDR1 DFQATT and CDR2 SNEGSKA come from the germline V gene (reference sequence). Deletions cut 6 bases from V and 2 bases from J, with 17 bases between. CDR3 nucleotide sequence: TGCAGTGCCATTAGCTGGGGCGCCACCTACGAGCAGTACTTC. Protein: CSAISWGATYEQYF.

This clone was detected ten times or more. The rearrangement links TRBV6-2 or TRBV6-3 to TRBJ2-5; no firm D call. From germline, CDR1 is MNHEY and CDR2 SVGEGT. Trimming removed 4 bases at V and 2 bases at J, with 5 bases between. The CDR3 is 12 residues long. Here the CDR3 reads CASSSAQETQYF. CDR3 nucleotide sequence: TGTGCCAGCAGTTCCGCACAAGAGACCCAGTACTTC.

Regarding this clone: A read error is possible here, since a much larger clone lies one base away. J is TRBJ1-5 and V is TRBV20-1, with 8 nucleotides matching TRBD1. Germline CDR1 and CDR2: DFQATT and SNEGSKA (reference sequence). The CDR3 totals 12 residues. V was clipped by 7 bases and J by 11 bases; unmatched bases: 10. CDR3 sequence: CSGGTGLLSQHF. The CDR3 DNA reads as TGCAGTGGGGGGACAGGCCTTTTGTCCCAGCATTTT.

There are many counts of this clone. For the CDR3, the DNA is TGTGCCAGCAGCTCTGGGACAGCTAGCACAGATACGCAGTATTTT. Protein: CASSSGTASTDTQYF. The chain is built from TRBV5-6 and TRBJ2-3; TRBD1 matches 7 bases. The J segment lost 0 bases and the V segment lost 3 bases, leaving 4 bases of the junction unmatched. Germline CDR1 reads SGHDT; CDR2 reads YYEEEE. This CDR3 comprises 15 residues. The full variable domain, with the rest looked up from reference TRBV5-6 and TRBJ2-3, is DAGVTQSPTHLIKTRGQQVTLRCSPKSGHDTVSWYQQALGQGPQFIFQYYEEEERQRGNFPDRFSGHQFPNYSSELNVNALLLGDSALYLCASSSGTASTDTQYFGPGTRLTVL.

For this clone: A read error may explain this, as a much larger clone is one base away. The V and J genes are TRBV3-1 and TRBJ2-2; D is ambiguous. V gave up 6 bases and J gave up 6 bases, with 5 bases separating them. The germline V gene has CDR1 LGHDT and CDR2 YNNKEL (reference sequence). This CDR3 is built from 11 residues. The CDR3 here is CASRRAGELFF. CDR3 nucleotides: TGTGCCAGCAGACGAGCCGGGGAGCTGTTTTTT.

There are a few counts of this clone. Compared with germline, one end of the junction differs, possibly owing to a read error. The chain couples TRBV28 to TRBJ2-3; D may be TRBD2 (5 bases). Germline V CDR1 and CDR2: MDHEN, SYDVKM. This CDR3 region has 14 residues. CDR3 DNA: TGTGCCAGCGCCCGTACCGACTACACACATACGCAGTATTTT. It is translated as CASARTDYTHTQYF.

This clone was counted a few times. A much larger clone sits a single nucleotide away, making a read error possible. Distinct nucleotide sequences in the sample also encode this CDR3. V is TRBV5-1 and J is TRBJ1-1; D is unresolved. CDR3 length equals 13 residues. Germline V gene sequence: CDR1 SGHRS, CDR2 YFSETQ. Trimming stripped 8 bases from V and 2 bases from J, with 13 bases between. The CDR3 is CASAVHVNTEAFF. The DNA of the CDR3 is TGCGCCAGTGCCGTACACGTTAACACTGAAGCTTTCTTT. The complete variable domain, with remaining parts taken from reference TRBV5-1 and TRBJ1-1, reads KAGVTQTPRYLIKTRGQQVTLSCSPISGHRSVSWYQQTPGQGLQFLFEYFSETQRNKGNFPGRFSGRQFSNSRSEMNVSTLELGDSALYLCASAVHVNTEAFFGQGTRLTVV.

This clone was recorded at least ten times. This chain links TRBV6-1 with TRBJ1-4; 7 positions match TRBD1. Germline V gives CDR1 MNHNS, CDR2 SASEGT. V lost 5 bases to trimming and J lost 5 bases; unmatched junction nucleotides: 8. This CDR3 spans 15 amino acids. CDR3 sequence: CASSNRGVANEKLFF. For the CDR3, the DNA is TGTGCCAGCAGTAACAGGGGCGTTGCAAATGAAAAACTGTTTTTT.

This clone was detected many times. This chain joins TRBV5-6 and TRBJ2-7, with a possible D match to TRBD1 (5 bases). Germline V CDR1 and CDR2: SGHDT, YYEEEE. This CDR3 comprises 15 residues. Trimming cost V 3 bases and J 3 bases, with 16 bases left between them. Here the CDR3 reads CASSSTTGSDYEQYF. CDR3 bases: TGTGCCAGCAGCTCAACCACAGGCTCAGACTACGAGCAGTACTTC.

Turning to this clone: This clone may be a read error of a much larger clone one base away. V is TRBV20-1 and J is TRBJ2-3; the match to TRBD2 covers 7 bases. The CDR3 is 15 residues long. The junction had 7 bases not matched to a gene; V was cut back by 2 bases and J by 2 bases. Germline V lookup: CDR1 DFQATT, CDR2 SNEGSKA (reference sequence). DNA of the CDR3: TGCAGTGCTAGATTCCTAGCGGCGATCACAGATACGCAGTATTTT. Translating gives CSARFLAAITDTQYF.

This clone was recorded many times. The V call is TRBV4-1, the J call TRBJ2-1; D not resolved. CDR3 length equals 18 residues. With 1 base removed from V and 0 bases from J, the gap between germline ends came to 16 bases. Germline V CDR1 and CDR2: MGHRA, YSYEKL. In DNA, the CDR3 is TGCGCCAGCAGCCAAGGATGGCGAGAAGTAAGCTCCTACAATGAGCAGTTCTTC. Protein: CASSQGWREVSSYNEQFF.